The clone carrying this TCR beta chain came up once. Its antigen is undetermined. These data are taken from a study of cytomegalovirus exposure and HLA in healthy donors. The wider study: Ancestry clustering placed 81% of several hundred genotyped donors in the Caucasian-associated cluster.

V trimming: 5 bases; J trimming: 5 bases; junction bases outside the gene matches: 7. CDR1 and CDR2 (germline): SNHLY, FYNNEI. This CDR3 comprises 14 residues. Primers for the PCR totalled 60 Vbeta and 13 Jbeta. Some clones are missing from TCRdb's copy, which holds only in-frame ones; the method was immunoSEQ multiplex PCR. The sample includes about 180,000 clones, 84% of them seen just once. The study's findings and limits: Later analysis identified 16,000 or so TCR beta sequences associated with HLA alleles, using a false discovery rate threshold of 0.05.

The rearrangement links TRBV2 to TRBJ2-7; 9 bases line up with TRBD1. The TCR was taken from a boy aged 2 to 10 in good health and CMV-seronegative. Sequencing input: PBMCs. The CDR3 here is CASSTGTGIDEQYF. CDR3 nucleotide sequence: TGTGCCAGCAGTACCGGGACAGGGATCGACGAGCAGTACTTC.